Following are 26 T cell receptor beta chains from one sample sequenced in a study of T-cell memory formation after mild COVID-19. TCRdb used MiXCR to reprocess the 5' RACE reads, holding one entry per CDR3 protein. The table has hundreds of thousands of distinct CDR3 sequences, about 23% seen once. Sequenced: PBMCs or a T cell subset sorted from them (not recorded which). The receptors here all came from an adult woman who had mild COVID-19 (a few samples of this study predate the infection). Cell type and time point are not known.

The rearrangement links TRBV6-1 to TRBJ2-5, with 8 nucleotides matching TRBD1. The ends lost 2 bases at V and 7 bases at J; junction bases unmatched: 9. Germline CDR1 is MNHNS and CDR2 is SASEGT. This CDR3 contains 15 residues. CDR3 loop: CASSERAGGEGTQYF. CDR3 DNA sequence: TGTGCCAGCAGTGAAAGGGCAGGGGGCGAAGGGACCCAGTACTTC.

The V call is TRBV7-2, the J call TRBJ2-7, with 8 bases identical to TRBD2. V lost 1 base, J lost 5 bases, and 4 bases stayed unmatched. Germline V gene sequence: CDR1 SGHTA, CDR2 FQGNSA. This CDR3 has 14 residues. CDR3 loop: CASSLVSGVHEQYF. The CDR3 DNA reads as TGTGCCAGCAGCTTAGTTAGCGGGGTACACGAGCAGTACTTC.

The gene calls are TRBV24-1 and TRBJ2-3, with D perhaps matching TRBD2 (7 bases). CDR3 length: 15 amino acids. V lost 3 bases to trimming and J lost 2 bases, with 11 bases between them. Germline CDR1 and CDR2: KGHDR and SFDVKD. CDR3 region: CATSDHGGPTDTQYF. CDR3 nucleotide sequence: TGTGCCACCAGTGATCACGGGGGGCCCACAGATACGCAGTATTTT.

The chain combines TRBV27 with TRBJ2-7; 7 bases fit TRBD1. The germline V gene encodes CDR1 MNHEY and CDR2 SMNVEV (reference sequence). The J segment lost 3 bases and the V segment lost 9 bases, leaving 8 bases of the junction unmatched. The CDR3 has 13 amino acids. CDR3 sequence: CASGWGQIYEQYF. The CDR3 DNA sequence: TGTGCCAGTGGCTGGGGACAGATCTACGAGCAGTACTTC.

This clonotype has only a few counts. V is TRBV9 and J is TRBJ1-1, with 8 bases matching TRBD1. The CDR3 sequence is 14 residues long. The junction had 11 bases not matched to a gene; V was cut back by 4 bases and J by 9 bases. Germline V CDR1 and CDR2: SGDLS, YYNGEE. The CDR3 region is CASSPTTGERQAFF. The DNA of the CDR3 is TGTGCCAGCAGCCCAACGACAGGGGAAAGACAAGCTTTCTTT.

This clonotype was seen a single time. A read error is likely, as this CDR3 ends without the conserved phenylalanine or tryptophan. The chain couples TRBV7-8 to TRBJ2-1; D could derive from TRBD1 or TRBD2 (6 bases each). V was clipped by 3 bases and J by 4 bases, with 10 bases between them. The CDR3 length is 14 residues. CDR1 and CDR2 (germline): SGHVS, FQNEAQ. The CDR3: CASSFGGTYNEQFL. The CDR3 DNA follows: TGTGCCAGCAGCTTTGGCGGGACATACAATGAGCAGTTCCTC.

The gene calls are TRBV6-1 and TRBJ1-5; 9 bases are a match to TRBD1. V shed 5 bases and J 0 bases; nucleotides not matched to a gene: 8. CDR3 length: 17 amino acids. Germline CDR1 is MNHNS and CDR2 is SASEGT. The CDR3 sequence: CASSLDRGQDSNQPQHF. The CDR3 DNA follows: TGTGCCAGCAGTTTGGACAGGGGACAAGATAGCAATCAGCCCCAGCATTTT.

The table lists this clonotype with a few counts. The chain couples TRBV7-6 to TRBJ2-5; 10 bases map to TRBD2. From germline, CDR1 is SGHVS and CDR2 FNYEAQ. Trimming took 5 bases from V and 4 from J; bases not matched to a gene: 7. CDR3 length: 15 residues. The CDR3 loop is CASSHKRGGRETQYF. The CDR3 coding sequence is TGTGCCAGCAGCCACAAGCGGGGGGGGCGAGAGACCCAGTACTTC.

The chain recombines TRBV2 with TRBJ2-6, with D uncertain. V was cut by 6 bases and J by 0 bases, with 9 bases left in between. This CDR3 region has 15 residues. CDR1 is SNHLY and CDR2 is FYNNEI in the germline V gene. Written as DNA, the CDR3 is TGTGCCAGCAGGAGGACGGCCTCTGGGGCCAACGTCCTGACTTTC. Translated, it gives CASRRTASGANVLTF. The full variable domain, completed using reference TRBV2 and TRBJ2-6, is EPEVTQTPSHQVTQMGQEVILRCVPISNHLYFYWYRQILGQKVEFLVSFYNNEISEKSEIFDDQFSVERPDGSNFTLKIRSTKLEDSAMYFCASRRTASGANVLTFGAGSRLTVL.

This clonotype appeared a few times. The chain employs TRBV7-9 and TRBJ1-2, with 7 bases fitting TRBD1. Germline CDR1 and CDR2: SEHNR and FQNEAQ (reference sequence). V shed 3 bases and J 6 bases; nucleotides not matched to a gene: 13. This CDR3 is built from 16 residues. The CDR3, as DNA: TGTGCCAGCAGCTTTTTCCAGGGGGAGTTTTCCGATGGCTACACCTTC. Its translation is CASSFFQGEFSDGYTF. The full variable domain, completed using reference TRBV7-9 and TRBJ1-2, is DTGVSQNPRHKITKRGQNVTFRCDPISEHNRLYWYRQTLGQGPEFLTYFQNEAQLEKSRLLSDRFSAERPKGSFSTLEIQRTEQGDSAMYLCASSFFQGEFSDGYTFGSGTRLTVV.

The genes are TRBV4-2 and TRBJ2-1; either TRBD1 or TRBD2 may fit D (10 bases each). The CDR3 extends over 20 amino acids. Germline V gene data show CDR1 as LGHNA and CDR2 as YNFKEQ. The V gene lost 2 bases and the J gene lost 10 bases, with 33 bases spanning the gap. CDR3 in DNA: TGTGCCAGCAGCCAATGGACAGGGGGTTTAGCGGGAGGTTCGGGTCAGGAGCAGTTCTTC. Protein product: CASSQWTGGLAGGSGQEQFF.

CDR3 sequence (DNA): TGTGCCAGCAGTTTCCAGGGGGAGGCCTACGAGCAGTACTTC. Its translation is CASSFQGEAYEQYF. The rearrangement uses TRBV27 and TRBJ2-7; weak D call: TRBD1 (7 bases). V was shortened by 3 bases and J by 2 bases, with 11 bases between the two germline ends. The CDR3 is made up of 14 amino acids. Germline V gene data show CDR1 as MNHEY and CDR2 as SMNVEV (reference sequence).

In its sample, this clonotype was seen a few times. The chain combines TRBV19 with TRBJ1-2, with 7 bases identical to TRBD1. V shed 1 base and J 2 bases; nucleotides not matched to a gene: 4. This CDR3 spans 15 amino acids. Looked up from germline, CDR1 is LNHDA and CDR2 is SQIVND (reference sequence). The CDR3, as DNA: TGTGCCAGTAGTATAGCTACAGGGGTAAACTATGGCTACACCTTC. It yields the protein CASSIATGVNYGYTF.

This clonotype was seen a single time. The chain joins TRBV27 to TRBJ1-6, with D maybe TRBD1 (6 bases). The germline gives CDR1 MNHEY, CDR2 SMNVEV (reference sequence). The V end lost 8 bases, the J end lost 6 bases, and 14 bases lay between the germline ends. The CDR3 is 14 residues long. CDR3: CASHAGGLNSPLHF. Here the CDR3 DNA reads TGTGCCAGCCACGCCGGGGGGCTTAATTCACCCCTCCACTTT.

This clonotype turned up a few times. The rearrangement joins TRBV20-1 to TRBJ1-5, with D perhaps matching TRBD1 (5 bases). This CDR3 has 13 amino acids. Trimming stripped 6 bases from V and 0 bases from J, with 9 bases between. Germline CDR1 is DFQATT and CDR2 is SNEGSKA (reference sequence). CDR3 bases: TGCAGTGCACGGGACGGTAGCAATCAGCCCCAGCATTTT. Its translation is CSARDGSNQPQHF.

J is TRBJ1-2 and V is TRBV6-2 or TRBV6-3; 7 bases fit TRBD1. There are 14 residues in the CDR3. CDR1 and CDR2 from the germline V gene are MNHEY and SVGEGT. With 8 bases clipped from V and 5 bases from J, the junction kept 11 bases outside the gene matches. The DNA for the CDR3 is TGTGCCAGCTCGCCGACAGGGAACTCTTATGGCTACACCTTC. Residues: CASSPTGNSYGYTF.

This clonotype was seen more than once but under ten times. The chain combines TRBV12-3 or TRBV12-4 with TRBJ1-5, with 7 bases that match TRBD1. This CDR3 has 17 residues. V lost 7 bases and J lost 0; bases outside the gene matches: 12. DNA for the CDR3: TGTGCCAGCAACCGATACCGGGACAGCTATAGCAATCAGCCCCAGCATTTT. This gives the protein CASNRYRDSYSNQPQHF.

The chain joins TRBV7-9 to TRBJ2-1; 8 nucleotides agree with TRBD2. Germline V gene lookup returns CDR1 SEHNR and CDR2 FQNEAQ (reference sequence). The CDR3 runs 15 residues. V lost 1 base and J lost 5; bases outside the gene matches: 4. The CDR3 DNA is TGTGCCAGCAGCTTAGATAGCGGGGCTCACAATGAGCAGTTCTTC. Protein sequence: CASSLDSGAHNEQFF.

The genes are TRBV29-1 and TRBJ1-1; no reliable D call. Germline V lookup: CDR1 SQVTM, CDR2 ANQGSEA. Trimming removed 7 bases at V and 1 base at J, with 10 bases between. CDR3 length equals 12 residues. The CDR3 DNA follows: TGCAGCGGCCTCCACTCGAACACTGAAGCTTTCTTT. It translates to CSGLHSNTEAFF.

This clonotype was observed a handful of times. The J gene is TRBJ2-1, the V gene TRBV12-3 or TRBV12-4; D could derive from TRBD1 or TRBD2 (6 bases each). Trimming cost V 3 bases and J 0 bases, with 15 bases left between them. The CDR3 covers 17 residues. The CDR3 spells CASSLGAGRSSYNEQFF. CDR3 DNA sequence: TGTGCCAGCAGTTTGGGGGCGGGGCGGAGCTCCTACAATGAGCAGTTCTTC.

The V call is TRBV18, the J call TRBJ1-5; D may be TRBD1 (5 bases). The CDR3 has 13 amino acids. Trimming pared 6 bases from V and 6 bases from J, leaving 12 bases between. The germline CDR1 and CDR2 sequences are KGHSH and LQKENI. The CDR3 nucleotides read TGTGCCAGCTCCGACAGTATCGGTCAGCCCCAGCATTTT. Translated, it gives CASSDSIGQPQHF.

Only a few counts were recorded for this clonotype. The V gene is TRBV5-1, the J gene TRBJ1-2, with TRBD1 as a possible D gene (5 bases). The length of the CDR3 is 13 residues. Germline V gene lookup returns CDR1 SGHRS and CDR2 YFSETQ. With 4 bases removed from V and 7 bases from J, the gap between germline ends came to 14 bases. The CDR3 DNA reads TGCGCCAGCAGCCCTTCTGGAGGGGTTGGCTACACCTTC. Protein product: CASSPSGGVGYTF.

This clonotype was counted once. V and J are TRBV27 and TRBJ1-1; D is unclear. Trimming left V 1 base short and J 0 bases short, with 9 bases between. The CDR3 spans 15 residues. In germline, CDR1 is MNHEY, CDR2 SMNVEV (reference sequence). The CDR3 here is CASSLWPNMNTEAFF. The CDR3 DNA follows: TGTGCCAGCAGTTTATGGCCCAATATGAACACTGAAGCTTTCTTT.

The chain joins TRBV6-6 to TRBJ2-7, with no clear D. The germline V gene encodes CDR1 MNHNY and CDR2 SVGAGI (reference sequence). The V end was cut by 7 bases, the J end by 7 bases, with 32 bases between. The CDR3 extends over 18 amino acids. CDR3 DNA sequence: TGTGCCAGCACCCCGACTCCGAACAACTACATTCTACGAACGGAGCAGTACTTC. This translates into CASTPTPNNYILRTEQYF.

This chain joins TRBV19 and TRBJ2-2; D is unclear. The CDR3 spans 14 residues. Trimming cost V 3 bases and J 0 bases, with 5 bases left between them. CDR1 is LNHDA and CDR2 is SQIVND in the germline V gene (reference sequence). CDR3 residues: CASSIPANTGELFF. The CDR3 DNA sequence: TGTGCCAGTAGTATCCCCGCGAACACCGGGGAGCTGTTTTTT.

The V gene is TRBV13, the J gene TRBJ2-5, with 8 positions matching TRBD1. The CDR3 runs 16 residues. J lost 5 bases, V lost 6 bases, and 14 bases had no gene match. Germline V CDR1 and CDR2: PRHDT, FYEKMQ (reference sequence). The CDR3 loop reads CASRKRSGGAEETQYF. The CDR3 DNA is TGTGCCAGCAGGAAAAGGTCAGGGGGCGCCGAGGAGACCCAGTACTTC.